This T cell receptor (beta chain) was retrieved from a study of OX40 agonist ivuxolimab in advanced cancers. At the level of the study: In this trial design, patients received ivuxolimab intravenously at 0.01 to 10 mg/kg every 2 weeks.

The germline gives CDR1 MNHNS, CDR2 SASEGT. Trimming took 2 bases from V and 0 from J, leaving 17 bases between them. The CDR3 loop spans 17 amino acids. Assay used: immunoSEQ multiplex PCR; TCRdb lists only in-frame clones, some missing. The sample carries under 85,000 clones, about 78% recorded once. This sample comprised CD4+ or CD8+ T cells sorted from blood, obtained in a trial of the OX40 agonist ivuxolimab. The source of this sequence is an adult with an advanced solid tumor such as melanoma, head and neck, liver or kidney cancer. This chain uses TRBV6-1 with TRBJ2-7, with D possibly being TRBD1 (6 bases). Written as DNA, the CDR3 is TGTGCCAGCAGTGAATGGTCGAACAGGGAGTACTCCTACGAGCAGTACTTC. It is translated as CASSEWSNREYSYEQYF.